Following are 14 T cell receptor beta chains from one sample sequenced in a study of blood T cell repertoires in COVID-19. Here immunoSEQ multiplex PCR was the method, and the copy in TCRdb shows in-frame clones only, minus some. This sample has about 260,000 clones, with over 65% found just once. The sample consisted of peripheral blood. These receptors all stem from a man between 60 and 75 years old who had recovered from COVID-19.

The chain couples TRBV1 to TRBJ2-3; the table's D call of TRBD2 was not tested on the DNA. TRBV1 is labeled a pseudogene. This CDR3 has 17 residues. CDR3 DNA: TGCACCAGCAGCCAGAGGGGACTAGCGGGAAACACAGATACGCAGTATTTT. Residues: CTSSQRGLAGNTDTQYF.

To note about this clone: Additional DNA sequences in this sample encode the identical CDR3. V is TRBV5-1 and J is TRBJ1-1; D ambiguous. The V gene's germline CDR1 is SGHRS and CDR2 YFSETQ. The CDR3 is 14 residues long. Deletions cut 0 bases from V and 0 bases from J, with 6 bases between. CDR3 DNA: TGCGCCAGCAGCTTGGGAGGAATGAACACTGAAGCTTTCTTT. Protein sequence: CASSLGGMNTEAFF. The full variable domain, rest sourced from reference TRBV5-1 and TRBJ1-1, is KAGVTQTPRYLIKTRGQQVTLSCSPISGHRSVSWYQQTPGQGLQFLFEYFSETQRNKGNFPGRFSGRQFSNSRSEMNVSTLELGDSALYLCASSLGGMNTEAFFGQGTRLTVV.

The chain is built from TRBV7-6 and TRBJ2-2, with 7 bases identical to TRBD2. V was clipped by 5 bases and J by 0 bases; unmatched bases: 6. The germline gives CDR1 SGHVS, CDR2 FNYEAQ. The CDR3 has 16 amino acids. The CDR3, as DNA: TGTGCCAGCAGCCCTAGACTAGCTGCGAACACCGGGGAGCTGTTTTTT. Amino acid sequence: CASSPRLAANTGELFF. The full variable domain, its missing parts supplied by reference TRBV7-6 and TRBJ2-2, is GAGVSQSPRYKVTKRGQDVALRCDPISGHVSLYWYRQALGQGPEFLTYFNYEAQQDKSGLPNDRFSAERPEGSISTLTIQRTEQRDSAMYRCASSPRLAANTGELFFGEGSRLTVL.

The chain combines TRBV7-3 with TRBJ2-3, with D perhaps matching TRBD2 (7 bases). Trimming removed 5 bases from V and 6 bases from J, with 15 bases in between. The germline V gene has CDR1 SGHTA and CDR2 FQGTGA. This CDR3 contains 14 residues. The CDR3 sequence: CASSRGGPRDTQYF. The CDR3 DNA is TGTGCCAGCAGCAGGGGGGGACCGCGTGATACGCAGTATTTT.

The chain couples TRBV2 to TRBJ2-3, with D possibly matching TRBD2 (7 bases). The CDR3 length is 15 residues. Per germline, CDR1 SNHLY and CDR2 FYNNEI. Trimming took 6 bases from V and 5 from J, leaving 18 bases between them. In DNA form, the CDR3 reads TGTGCCAGCAGATCTAGGCGCGGGGGCGGAGATACGCAGTATTTT. Translated, it gives CASRSRRGGGDTQYF.

This chain uses TRBV18 with TRBJ1-6; TRBD1 matches 8 bases. The trim removed 6 bases at V and 8 bases at J, leaving 9 bases unmatched. This CDR3 is built from 15 residues. Germline assignment: CDR1 KGHSH and CDR2 LQKENI. In nucleotides, the CDR3 is TGTGCCAGCTCCGTCGGACAGGGAGCGGATTCACCCCTCCACTTT. Protein product: CASSVGQGADSPLHF.

CDR3 residues: CSVEGVGTAQYF. CDR3 nucleotides: TGCAGCGTTGAGGGAGTCGGGACAGCGCAGTATTTT. The rearrangement uses TRBV29-1 and TRBJ2-3; TRBD1 matches at 7 bases. Germline CDR1 and CDR2: SQVTM and ANQGSEA. This CDR3 is built from 12 residues. The V and J ends lost 3 bases and 10 bases, in that order; junction bases with no gene match: 7.

This sequence joins TRBV3-1 (or the pseudogene TRBV3-2) and TRBJ2-2, with a tentative D call TRBD1 (6 bases). The CDR3 is made up of 18 amino acids. Germline CDR1 and CDR2: LGHDT and YNNKEL (reference sequence). Trimming removed 2 bases from V and 3 bases from J, with 19 bases in between. This CDR3 is CASSQIRQARSDTGELFF. DNA of the CDR3: TGTGCCAGCAGCCAAATTAGACAGGCAAGGTCGGACACCGGGGAGCTGTTTTTT.

This clone was picked up a small number of times. The chain links TRBV7-9 to TRBJ2-7; 7 nucleotides align to TRBD1. After removal of 5 bases from V and 4 bases from J, the junction contained 11 bases not matched to a gene. The CDR3 is made up of 15 amino acids. The germline CDR1 and CDR2 sequences are SEHNR and FQNEAQ (reference sequence). CDR3 sequence reads: CASSPTAGTVYEQYF. CDR3 DNA sequence: TGTGCCAGCAGCCCGACGGCCGGGACAGTATACGAGCAGTACTTC.

The CDR3 region has the DNA TGTGCCAGTAGTATTAGGGGTCAGCCCCAGCATTTT. Translated, it gives CASSIRGQPQHF. The chain carries TRBV19 and TRBJ1-5, with D tentatively TRBD1 (5 bases). Trimming cost V 3 bases and J 6 bases, with 6 bases left between them. Germline V gives CDR1 LNHDA, CDR2 SQIVND (reference sequence). The CDR3 has 12 residues.

This rearrangement joins TRBV5-1 to TRBJ2-5; 12 bases line up with TRBD1. This CDR3 spans 17 amino acids. Looked up from germline, CDR1 is SGHRS and CDR2 is YFSETQ. The V and J ends lost 0 bases and 2 bases, in that order; junction bases with no gene match: 5. The CDR3 region is CASSLGGTGGKQETQYF. The CDR3 region has the DNA TGCGCCAGCAGCTTGGGTGGGACAGGGGGCAAGCAAGAGACCCAGTACTTC.

The chain has TRBV28 and TRBJ1-5; 8 bases agree with TRBD1. J was trimmed by 2 bases and V by 10 bases; bases with no gene match: 10. This CDR3 spans 15 amino acids. Germline V gene sequence: CDR1 MDHEN, CDR2 SYDVKM. CDR3 protein: CATGGVDRGNQPQHF. CDR3 sequence (DNA): TGTGCCACCGGGGGAGTGGACAGGGGCAATCAGCCCCAGCATTTT.

This rearrangement joins TRBV13 to TRBJ2-2; 11 nucleotides align to TRBD2. CDR1 is PRHDT and CDR2 is FYEKMQ in the germline V gene (reference sequence). V was clipped by 3 bases and J by 9 bases; unmatched bases: 9. This CDR3 is built from 16 residues. CDR3 in DNA: TGTGCCAGCAGCTTGCGAACTAGCGGGAGTGGTCGGGAGCTGTTTTTT. Residues: CASSLRTSGSGRELFF.

This clone was seen a few times. The CDR3 DNA follows: TGTGCCACCAGCAGAGATTCATGGGGTGCGGGAAGAGGCTACACCTTC. Translated, it gives CATSRDSWGAGRGYTF. The genes are TRBV15 and TRBJ1-2; D remains ambiguous. CDR3 length equals 16 residues. Trimming removed 0 bases at V and 8 bases at J, with 19 bases between. Germline CDR1 and CDR2: LNHNV and YYDKDF (reference sequence).